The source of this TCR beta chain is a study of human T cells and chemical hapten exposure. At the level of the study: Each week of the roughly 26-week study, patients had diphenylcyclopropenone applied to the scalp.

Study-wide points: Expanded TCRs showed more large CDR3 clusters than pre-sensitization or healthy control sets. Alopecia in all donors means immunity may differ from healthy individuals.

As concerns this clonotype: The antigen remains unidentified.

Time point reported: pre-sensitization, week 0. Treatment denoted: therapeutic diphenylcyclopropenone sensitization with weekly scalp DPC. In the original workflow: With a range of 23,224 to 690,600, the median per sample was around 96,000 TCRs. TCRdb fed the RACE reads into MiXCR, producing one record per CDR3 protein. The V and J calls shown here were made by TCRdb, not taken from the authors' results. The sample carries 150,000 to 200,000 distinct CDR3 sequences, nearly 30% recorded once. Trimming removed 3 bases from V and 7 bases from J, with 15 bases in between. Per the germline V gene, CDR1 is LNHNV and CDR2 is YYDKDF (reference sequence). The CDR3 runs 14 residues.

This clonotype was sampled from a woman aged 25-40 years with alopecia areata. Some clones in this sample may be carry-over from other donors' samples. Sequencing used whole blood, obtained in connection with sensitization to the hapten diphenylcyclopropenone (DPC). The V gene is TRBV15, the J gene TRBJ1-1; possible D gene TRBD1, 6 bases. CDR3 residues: CATSRGPTGGEAFF. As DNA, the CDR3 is TGTGCCACCAGCAGGGGACCGACAGGAGGTGAAGCTTTCTTT.